This T cell receptor beta chain stems from a study of PD-L1 blockade in urothelial cancer. Study context: After treatment start, blood was analyzed at 3 weeks (second dose) and at 6 weeks.

Produced via immunoSEQ multiplex PCR; TCRdb's table is partial and in-frame only. This table has about 41,000 clones, approximately 84% appearing once. V was trimmed by 6 bases and J by 1 base, leaving 11 bases between them. Per the germline V gene, CDR1 is SNHLY and CDR2 is FYNNEI. The CDR3 runs to 14 residues. Time point reported: peripheral blood 6 weeks after treatment start. The TCR originated in a man between 65 and 85 years old with urothelial cancer. Sequenced material: PBMCs, taken around atezolizumab (anti-PD-L1) treatment. The genes are TRBV2 and TRBJ2-3; D unclear. In nucleotides, the CDR3 is TGTGCCAGCAGAGCTATTGGAGGCACAGATACGCAGTATTTT. Translated, it gives CASRAIGGTDTQYF.